The clone carrying this TCR beta chain showed up many times. What it binds is unknown. This sample is part of a study of T cells in Graves' hyperthyroidism and ophthalmopathy. Study-level background: Peripheral blood was drawn at first diagnosis, prior to all treatment.

Study-level results: Most thyroid-expanded clonotypes above 0.001 were also found in blood. Ophthalmopathy, which appeared later, was predicted by the model a median about 5.9 months before onset.

Amplified TCR beta CDR3 regions derived from RNA transcripts. The HTBI set primed first-round TCR CDR3 RT-PCR. MiXCR, run by TCRdb on the multiplex PCR reads, gives a single entry per CDR3 protein. In the table there are 600,000 to 800,000 distinct CDR3 sequences, approximately 36% of which are singletons. PBMCs stemmed from 8.5 to 10 ml fresh peripheral blood. V lost 5 bases and J 5 bases, leaving 7 bases between the germline ends. The CDR3 extends over 13 amino acids. Germline-derived CDR1 and CDR2 are SGHDN and FVKESK. The source is a woman in her 40s with Graves' hyperthyroidism. Sequencing was performed on blood. V is TRBV14 and J is TRBJ1-6; no definite D call. CDR3 loop: CASSFLDNSPLHF. The DNA of the CDR3 is TGTGCCAGCAGCTTCCTAGATAATTCACCCCTCCACTTT. The complete variable domain, with remaining parts taken from reference TRBV14 and TRBJ1-6, reads EAGVTQFPSHSVIEKGQTVTLRCDPISGHDNLYWYRRVMGKEIKFLLHFVKESKQDESGMPNNRFLAERTGGTYSTLKVQPAELEDSGVYFCASSFLDNSPLHFGNGTRLTVT.